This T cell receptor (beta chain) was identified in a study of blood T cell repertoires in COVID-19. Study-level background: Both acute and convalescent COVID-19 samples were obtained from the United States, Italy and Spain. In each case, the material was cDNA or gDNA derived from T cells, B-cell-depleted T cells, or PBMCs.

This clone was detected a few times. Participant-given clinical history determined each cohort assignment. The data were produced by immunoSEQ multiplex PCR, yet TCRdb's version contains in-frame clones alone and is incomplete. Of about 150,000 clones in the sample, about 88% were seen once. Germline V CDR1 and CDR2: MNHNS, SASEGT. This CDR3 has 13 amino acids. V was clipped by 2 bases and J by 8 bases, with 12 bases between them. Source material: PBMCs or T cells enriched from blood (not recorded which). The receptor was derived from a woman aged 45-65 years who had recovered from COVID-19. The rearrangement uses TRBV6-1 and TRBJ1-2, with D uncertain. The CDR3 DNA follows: TGTGCCAGCAGTGAATCGGCAGGATTCGGCTACACCTTC. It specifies CASSESAGFGYTF.